This T cell receptor beta chain was sequenced during a study of T-cell memory formation after mild COVID-19. This clonotype was seen a few times. TCRdb re-called the 5' RACE reads with MiXCR, one entry per CDR3 protein. The sample holds 200,000 to 250,000 distinct CDR3 sequences, more than 8% seen once. V gave up 0 bases and J gave up 4 bases, with 13 bases separating them. From germline, CDR1 is DFQATT and CDR2 SNEGSKA (reference sequence). There are 15 residues in the CDR3. The sequencing input was PBMCs or a T cell subset sorted from them (not recorded which). The chain couples TRBV20-1 to TRBJ2-1, with D unresolved. The sequence was collected from a man younger than 35 who had mild COVID-19 (a few samples of this study predate the infection). Cell type and time point are not known. CDR3 nucleotides: TGCAGTGCTAGAGATCGCACCTTGAGTTACAATGAGCAGTTCTTC. Translating gives CSARDRTLSYNEQFF.